The clone carrying this T cell receptor beta chain was seen only a few times. Its specificity is unknown. The germline V gene has CDR1 GTSNPN and CDR2 SVGIG (reference sequence). The CDR3 runs to 12 residues. The V end lost 3 bases, the J end lost 4 bases, and 8 bases lay between the germline ends. This entry belongs to a study of cytomegalovirus exposure and HLA in healthy donors. Study context: In a previous analysis, some 110 million unique TCR beta sequences were found from 150 million to 200 million T cells. The study's findings and limits: Later on, a genetic analysis was performed. It linked a missense variant in DCLRE1C with V- and J-gene trimming of TCR beta. Cytomegalovirus association was assigned to some 160 TCR beta chains.

The PCR contained 60 Vbeta and 13 Jbeta primers. Some clones are missing from TCRdb's copy, which holds only in-frame ones; the method was immunoSEQ multiplex PCR. The sample has some 220,000 clones; more than 75% are singletons. The chain uses TRBV30 and TRBJ2-3; D perhaps matches TRBD2 (5 bases). This clonotype originated in a girl aged 2-15 years in good health and CMV-seronegative. Sequencing used PBMCs. The CDR3 loop reads CAWSPGADTQYF. CDR3 nucleotide sequence: TGTGCCTGGAGCCCCGGGGCAGATACGCAGTATTTT.